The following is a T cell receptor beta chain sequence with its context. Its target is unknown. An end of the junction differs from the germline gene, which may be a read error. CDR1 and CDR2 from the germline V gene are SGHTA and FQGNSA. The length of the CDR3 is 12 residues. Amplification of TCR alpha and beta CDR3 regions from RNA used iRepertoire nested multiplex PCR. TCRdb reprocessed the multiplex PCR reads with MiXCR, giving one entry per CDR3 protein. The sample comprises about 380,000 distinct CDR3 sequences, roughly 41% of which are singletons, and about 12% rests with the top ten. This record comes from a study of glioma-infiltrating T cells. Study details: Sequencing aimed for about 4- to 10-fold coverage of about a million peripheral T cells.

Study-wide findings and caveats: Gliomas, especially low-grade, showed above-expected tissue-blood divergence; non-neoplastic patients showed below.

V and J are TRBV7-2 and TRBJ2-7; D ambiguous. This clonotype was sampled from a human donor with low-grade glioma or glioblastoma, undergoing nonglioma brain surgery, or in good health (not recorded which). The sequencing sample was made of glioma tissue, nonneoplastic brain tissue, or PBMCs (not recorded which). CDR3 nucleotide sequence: TGTGCCAGCAGCCTTGTGACCTACAAGCAGTACTTC. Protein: CASSLVTYKQYF.